This T cell receptor beta chain is drawn from a study of OX40 agonist ivuxolimab in advanced cancers. Study-level background: Three dose-escalation patients had partial responses: one with hepatocellular carcinoma and two with cutaneous melanoma.

Data came from immunoSEQ multiplex PCR; TCRdb stores just in-frame clones and leaves some out. Of tens of thousands of clones listed, around four fifths are singletons. The CDR3 is made up of 14 amino acids. V lost 4 bases, J lost 5 bases, and 15 bases lay in between. Germline CDR1 and CDR2: SGHDN and FVKESK. Study-level results: Dosing at 0.1 to 3.0 mg/kg was accompanied by clonal expansion of CD4+ and CD8+ blood T cells by week 6. Expanded peripheral T-cell antigen specificity went undetermined.

In the case of this clone: What it binds is not known.

The material sequenced was CD4+ or CD8+ T cells sorted from blood, taken in a trial of the OX40 agonist ivuxolimab. The receptor was isolated from an adult with an advanced solid tumor such as melanoma, head and neck, liver or kidney cancer. The gene calls are TRBV14 and TRBJ2-7; D ambiguous. DNA for the CDR3: TGTGCCAGCAGCCGAAGTCGAAGGGTAAACGAGCAGTACTTC. Translation: CASSRSRRVNEQYF.